The 12 T cell receptor beta chains presented below share a single source sample, sequenced in a study of T-cell reconstitution after alpha-beta-depleted transplantation in children. Researchers prepared the TCRbeta library using unique molecular identifiers, the study reports. From the PCR reads, TCRdb called clonotypes with MiXCR, one entry per CDR3 protein. The data hold around 440,000 distinct CDR3 sequences, with over 9.5% observed a single time. Sample: PBMCs, taken before TCRalphabeta/CD19-depleted stem cell transplant. All receptors come from a child aged 2 to 15 with inherited bone marrow failure, due to receive a stem cell transplant.

This clonotype was counted many times. The chain couples TRBV12-3 or TRBV12-4 to TRBJ2-5, with 7 bases aligning to TRBD2. Trimming cost V 6 bases and J 5 bases; bases outside gene matches: 15. This CDR3 region has 16 residues. As DNA, the CDR3 is TGTGCCAGCAGCCGAGAAAAAGGACTAGTCGGGGAGACCCAGTACTTC. Translation gives CASSREKGLVGETQYF.

Many counts were recorded for this clonotype. The CDR3 region is CSARGSGHEQFF. The CDR3 bases are TGCAGTGCTAGGGGTTCAGGGCATGAGCAGTTCTTC. V usage is TRBV20-1 and J usage is TRBJ2-1; D perhaps matches TRBD1 (5 bases). CDR1 and CDR2 (germline): DFQATT, SNEGSKA (reference sequence). The CDR3 is made up of 12 amino acids. The V and J ends lost 3 bases and 8 bases respectively, with 11 bases between them.

The V and J genes are TRBV30 and TRBJ2-3; D is undetermined. Trimming cost V 5 bases and J 4 bases, with 13 bases left between them. The CDR3 covers 13 residues. CDR1 and CDR2 from the germline V gene are GTSNPN and SVGIG (reference sequence). DNA of the CDR3: TGTGCCTGGGACGCTCAGAGTTCAGATACGCAGTATTTT. Translated: CAWDAQSSDTQYF. The variable domain in full, with the rest retrieved from reference TRBV30 and TRBJ2-3, is SQTIHQWPATLVQPVGSPLSLECTVEGTSNPNLYWYRQAAGRGLQLLFYSVGIGQISSEVPQNLSASRPQDRQFILSSKKLLLSDSGFYLCAWDAQSSDTQYFGPGTRLTVL.

This clonotype was detected ten times or more. The genes are TRBV28 and TRBJ2-2; 14 positions agree with TRBD2. The V gene end was trimmed by 4 bases and the J gene end by 6 bases; junction bases not matched to a gene: 4. Germline assignment: CDR1 MDHEN and CDR2 SYDVKM. The CDR3 has 16 residues. The CDR3 DNA is TGTGCCAGCAGTTCGGGGACTAGCGGGAGAGCCGGGGAGCTGTTTTTT. This encodes CASSSGTSGRAGELFF. Drawing the rest from reference TRBV28 and TRBJ2-2, the complete variable domain is DVKVTQSSRYLVKRTGEKVFLECVQDMDHENMFWYRQDPGLGLRLIYFSYDVKMKEKGDIPEGYSVSREKKERFSLILESASTNQTSMYLCASSSGTSGRAGELFFGEGSRLTVL.

V gene TRBV4-2 combines with J gene TRBJ2-4; TRBD1 aligns across 8 bases. The CDR3 runs 16 residues. Germline CDR1 is LGHNA and CDR2 is YNFKEQ. The V and J ends lost 4 bases and 0 bases, in that order; junction bases with no gene match: 5. The CDR3, as DNA: TGTGCCAGCAGCCGAAGGGACAGGTTAGCCAAAAACATTCAGTACTTC. Amino acids: CASSRRDRLAKNIQYF.

This clonotype was detected ten times or more. V usage is TRBV6-2 or TRBV6-3 and J usage is TRBJ2-4; possible D gene TRBD2, 5 bases. The CDR3 totals 15 residues. In germline, CDR1 is MNHEY, CDR2 SVGEGT. The V end lost 0 bases, the J end lost 8 bases, and 14 bases lay between the germline ends. The CDR3 here is CASSYSLAGPHIQYF. CDR3 coding DNA: TGTGCCAGCAGTTACTCTCTGGCGGGTCCTCACATTCAGTACTTC.

The sample holds many counts of this clonotype. V gene TRBV28 combines with J gene TRBJ2-1; D is unclear. Germline V gene sequence: CDR1 MDHEN, CDR2 SYDVKM. CDR3 length: 15 residues. The V and J ends lost 7 bases and 5 bases respectively, with 18 bases between them. The CDR3 protein is CASNSYRRSHNEQFF. For the CDR3, the DNA is TGTGCCAGCAACTCCTACCGGAGATCCCACAATGAGCAGTTCTTC. The complete variable domain, with remaining parts taken from reference TRBV28 and TRBJ2-1, reads DVKVTQSSRYLVKRTGEKVFLECVQDMDHENMFWYRQDPGLGLRLIYFSYDVKMKEKGDIPEGYSVSREKKERFSLILESASTNQTSMYLCASNSYRRSHNEQFFGPGTRLTVL.

Only a few counts were recorded for this clonotype. The CDR3 sequence is CAWRTAGSNQPQHF. In nucleotides, the CDR3 is TGTGCCTGGAGAACCGCAGGGAGCAATCAGCCCCAGCATTTT. The rearrangement uses TRBV30 and TRBJ1-5, with a weak D call TRBD1 (5 bases). Trimming pared 3 bases from V and 1 base from J, leaving 10 bases between. The germline CDR1 and CDR2 sequences are GTSNPN and SVGIG (reference sequence). CDR3 length equals 14 residues.

This clonotype appeared many times. The V call is TRBV4-3, the J call TRBJ2-7; 8 nucleotides line up with TRBD1. Trimming removed 2 bases from V and 0 bases from J; junction bases left unmatched: 12. This CDR3 is built from 18 residues. Per the germline V gene, CDR1 is LGHNA and CDR2 is YSLEER. Here the CDR3 reads CASSQNLPGQVSSYEQYF. The DNA of the CDR3 is TGCGCCAGCAGCCAAAATCTTCCGGGACAGGTATCCTCCTACGAGCAGTACTTC.

V usage is TRBV7-2 and J usage is TRBJ1-1; no clear D gene. The V gene lost 1 base and the J gene lost 1 base, with 7 bases spanning the gap. Germline V gene sequence: CDR1 SGHTA, CDR2 FQGNSA. There are 14 residues in the CDR3. The CDR3: CASSLGLRNTEAFF. CDR3 in DNA: TGTGCCAGCAGCTTAGGACTCAGGAACACTGAAGCTTTCTTT.

This clonotype was picked up many times. The chain joins TRBV28 to TRBJ1-5, with D hard to call. V shed 4 bases and J shed 6 bases, with 7 bases lying between them. This CDR3 contains 12 residues. The V gene's germline CDR1 is MDHEN and CDR2 SYDVKM. CDR3 coding DNA: TGTGCCAGCAGTTCAGAAGGTCAGCCCCAGCATTTT. Translation gives CASSSEGQPQHF. The entire variable domain, with the rest obtained from reference TRBV28 and TRBJ1-5, is as follows: DVKVTQSSRYLVKRTGEKVFLECVQDMDHENMFWYRQDPGLGLRLIYFSYDVKMKEKGDIPEGYSVSREKKERFSLILESASTNQTSMYLCASSSEGQPQHFGDGTRLSIL.

This clonotype was counted ten times or more. The chain uses TRBV5-1 and TRBJ2-1; 8 nucleotides match TRBD2. J was trimmed by 7 bases and V by 4 bases; bases with no gene match: 13. Germline V gene sequence: CDR1 SGHRS, CDR2 YFSETQ. CDR3 length equals 16 residues. The CDR3 reads CASSPGAGGRVNEQFF. CDR3 sequence (DNA): TGCGCCAGCAGCCCGGGGGCGGGAGGAAGGGTTAATGAGCAGTTCTTC.